A single sample gave rise to the 21 T cell receptor delta chains below, sequenced in a study of γδ T cells in repeated Plasmodium falciparum infection. TCRdb re-called the multiplex PCR reads using CATT. The sample records around 57,000 delta-chain clones, roughly 1.8% being singletons. Vgamma9/Vdelta2+ and Vdelta2-negative gammadelta T cells were flow-sorted from PBMC for bulk sequencing. The sample taken for sequencing was gamma-delta T cells from blood. All receptors come from a pool of human donors (malaria-infected and uninfected, not separated).

This clone was found many times. The protein TCRdb gives is from a much larger clone and does not agree with this DNA's translation at residue 11, likely a read error; the protein shown here comes from the DNA. This chain joins TRDV1 and TRDJ1, with 8 bases fitting TRDD3. The length of the CDR3 is 17 residues. Per the germline V gene, CDR1 is TSWWSYY and CDR2 is QGS. The CDR3 sequence is CALGEGTLGDHTDKLIF. For the CDR3, the DNA is TGTGCTCTTGGGGAAGGAACTTTGGGGGATCACACGGATAAACTCATCTTT.

This clone was detected a few times. The TCRdb protein, from a much larger clone, departs from this DNA's translation at residue 14, likely by read error; the protein shown derives from the DNA. This sequence joins TRDV2 and TRDJ3; 10 bases line up with TRDD3. Trimming cost V 0 bases and J 1 base; bases outside gene matches: 20. This CDR3 is 24 amino acids long. Germline V CDR1 and CDR2: GEAIGNYY, EKD. This CDR3 is CACDTIDSRTGGSEPSWDTRQMFF. CDR3 in DNA: TGTGCCTGTGACACCATCGATTCCCGTACTGGGGGATCAGAGCCTTCCTGGGACACCCGACAGATGTTTTTC.

About this clone: This likely traces to a read error, being one base from a far larger clone. The sample contains more than one DNA sequence encoding this CDR3. J gene calling gave no result, while the V gene is TRDV1. The germline gives CDR1 TSWWSYY, CDR2 QGS. The length of the CDR3 is 12 residues. In DNA, the CDR3 is TGTGCTCTTGGGGAATTGCGGTATAAACTCATCTTC. It specifies CALGELRYKLIF.

Ten or more counts support this clone. With a far larger clone one base away, a read error is the likely cause. This specimen includes other DNA sequences encoding the same CDR3. V and J are TRDV1 and TRDJ1; the D gene is possibly TRDD3 (5 bases). This CDR3 region has 20 residues. Germline V gene sequence: CDR1 TSWWSYY, CDR2 QGS. Trimming took 4 bases from V and 5 from J, leaving 32 bases between them. CDR3 sequence reads: CALGGTRLLGGTRGADKLIF. The CDR3 DNA reads as TGTGCTCTTGGGGGGACGCGGCTATTAGGGGGCACCCGGGGAGCAGATAAACTCATCTTT.

This clone was seen only a few times. The protein that TCRdb holds for this DNA derives from a much larger clone and differs from the translated DNA at residue 10, which likely indicates a read error; the protein shown here is translated from the DNA. The chain employs TRDV3 and TRDJ1; D is perhaps TRDD3 (7 bases). The V gene's germline CDR1 is TVYSNPD and CDR2 GDNSRS (reference sequence). CDR3 size: 19 residues. V was shortened by 4 bases and J by 0 bases, with 30 bases between the two germline ends. The CDR3 loop reads CASTPSPWGVVSYTDKLIF. The CDR3 DNA reads as TGTGCCTCAACTCCTTCCCCCTGGGGGGTAGTCTCGTACACCGATAAACTCATCTTT.

This clone was found many times. Given a far larger clone just one base away, this is likely a sequencing read error. The same CDR3 is also encoded by other DNA sequences in this sample. V and J are TRDV1 and TRDJ1; 9 bases match TRDD2. Matching the DNA to germline supplied the J gene, which TCRdb does not give. J lost 2 bases, V lost 0 bases, and 22 bases had no gene match. From germline, CDR1 is TSWWSYY and CDR2 QGS. The CDR3 is 22 residues long. The CDR3 reads CALGELHTTRLPTFSFTDKLIF. The CDR3 nucleotides are TGTGCTCTTGGGGAACTGCACACCACCCGCCTTCCTACTTTCAGTTTTACCGATAAACTCATCTTT.

Note on this clone: For this DNA, TCRdb reports the protein of a much larger clone, which diverges at residue 4, most likely from a read error; the protein presented here is translated directly from the DNA. This rearrangement joins TRDV2 to TRDJ1; D is uncertain. As TCRdb names no J gene, one was assigned here on the basis of a DNA match to germline. Germline CDR1 GEAIGNYY, CDR2 EKD. V lost 4 bases to trimming and J lost 0 bases, with 11 bases between them. The length of the CDR3 is 14 residues. The CDR3 spells CACEALPDTDKLIF. The CDR3 nucleotides are TGTGCCTGTGAGGCCCTGCCAGACACCGATAAACTCATCTTT.

In its sample, this clone was seen a few times. TCRdb pairs this DNA with a much larger clone's protein that differs at residue 11, likely a read error; the protein shown was translated from the DNA. The V gene is TRDV1, the J gene TRDJ1; TRDD3 matches 8 bases. As TCRdb names no J gene, one was assigned here on the basis of a DNA match to germline. V shed 0 bases, J shed 0 bases, and the junction held 24 bases outside the gene matches. The CDR3 has 23 residues. Per the germline V gene, CDR1 is TSWWSYY and CDR2 is QGS. The CDR3 sequence: CALGELGLRPSVLGAMYTDKLIF. For the CDR3, the DNA is TGTGCTCTTGGGGAACTGGGACTACGCCCTAGCGTACTGGGGGCTATGTACACCGATAAACTCATCTTT.

Details on this clone: This DNA's translation differs at residue 4 from TCRdb's protein, which comes from a much larger clone; a read error is likely, and the protein shown is translated from the DNA. The chain uses TRDV1 and TRDJ1; 7 nucleotides align to TRDD3. Since TCRdb gives no J gene, matching the DNA to germline was used here to assign it. Germline V lookup: CDR1 TSWWSYY, CDR2 QGS. The CDR3 has 24 amino acids. The CDR3 protein is CALREGEGTVIPVLGIACTDKLIF. CDR3 nucleotides: TGTGCTCTTAGGGAAGGGGAAGGAACGGTCATTCCAGTACTGGGGATTGCCTGCACCGATAAACTCATCTTT.

The sample holds many counts of this clone. Given a far larger clone just one base away, this is likely a sequencing read error. Other DNA sequences in the sample encode the same CDR3. The gene calls are TRDV2 and TRDJ1, with 8 bases matching TRDD3. Looked up from germline, CDR1 is GEAIGNYY and CDR2 is EKD. This CDR3 comprises 22 residues. CDR3 residues: CACDTDEGSQSTGGAYTDKLIF. The CDR3 nucleotides are TGTGCCTGCGACACCGACGAAGGAAGTCAGAGTACTGGGGGGGCCTACACCGATAAACTCATCTTT.

As regards this clone: A read error likely explains this, since a far larger clone differs by one base. Other DNA sequences in the same sample also yield this CDR3. The chain links TRAV38-2/DV8 to TRDJ1, with D tentatively TRDD2 (6 bases). TCRdb gives no J gene; it was assigned here by matching the DNA to germline. Germline-derived CDR1 and CDR2 are TSESDYY and QEAYKQQN. The CDR3 covers 21 residues. CDR3 protein: CAYRSFLMNLPYKVYTDKLIF. For the CDR3, the DNA is TGCGCTTATAGGAGCTTTCTGATGAACCTTCCATACAAGGTGTACACCGATAAACTCATCTTT.

This clone appeared many times. A single base is all that separates this from a far larger clone, so a read error is likely. Because the CDR3's place on the DNA is in doubt, the DNA is left out and the CDR3 is given as listed by TCRdb. This chain connects TRDV1 to TRDJ1; the D call of TRDD3 is as the table states it, not checked on the DNA. Germline V lookup: CDR1 TSWWSYY, CDR2 QGS. The CDR3 sequence runs 18 residues, both termini included. This CDR3 reads CALETDSYWGYGTDKLIF.

This clone was seen more than once but under ten times. This likely reflects a read error, since a far larger clone is one base away. Different DNA sequences within this sample yield the same CDR3. The chain combines TRDV1 with TRDJ1; 9 bases line up with TRDD3. The germline gives CDR1 TSWWSYY, CDR2 QGS. CDR3 size: 20 residues. The CDR3 DNA follows: TGTGCTCTTGGGGGGCACTACTGGGGGACGAGGAGGGAAGTTGGCGATAAGCTCATCTTT. Its protein product is CALGGHYWGTRREVGDKLIF.

There are many counts of this clone. For this DNA, TCRdb reports the protein of a much larger clone, which diverges at residue 8, most likely from a read error; the protein presented here is translated directly from the DNA. The chain has TRDV1 and TRDJ1, with D perhaps assigned TRDD2 or TRDD3 (6 bases each). Assignment of the J gene here rests on matching the DNA to germline, because TCRdb gives none. With 0 bases removed from V and 6 bases from J, the gap between germline ends came to 17 bases. This CDR3 has 16 residues. Germline loops: CDR1 TSWWSYY, CDR2 QGS. The CDR3 DNA follows: TGTGCTCTTGGGGAACTGATTCTTCCTGGGGACAATAAACTCATCTTT. Translation gives CALGELILPGDNKLIF.

This clone was counted at least ten times. This may come from a read error, since a much larger clone is one base off. The chain's CDR3 is CACDTAGYGGIPGPWDTRQMFF. CDR3 sequence (DNA): TGTGCCTGTGACACGGCAGGATACGGGGGGATACCGGGCCCCTGGGACACCCGACAGATGTTTTTC. The chain carries TRDV2 and TRDJ3; 9 bases map to TRDD3. The CDR3 totals 22 residues. V lost 1 base to trimming and J lost 2 bases; unmatched junction nucleotides: 17. CDR1 is GEAIGNYY and CDR2 is EKD in the germline V gene.

This clone has a handful of counts. The TCRdb protein comes from a much larger clone and disagrees with this DNA's translation at residue 18, likely due to a read error; the protein given here is derived from the DNA. This chain links TRDV1 with TRDJ1, with 10 bases fitting TRDD3. The CDR3 extends over 25 amino acids. Germline V gene sequence: CDR1 TSWWSYY, CDR2 QGS. V was pared by 0 bases and J by 2 bases, with 30 bases of the junction left unmatched. The chain's CDR3 is CALGELGPWGYPLTTGGCETDKLIF. CDR3 DNA: TGTGCTCTTGGGGAACTGGGCCCCTGGGGGTACCCGCTTACTACTGGGGGATGCGAGACCGATAAACTCATCTTT.

This clone appeared a few times. This DNA translates differently at residue 5 from the TCRdb protein, which is that of a much larger clone; a read error is likely, and the protein shown is the DNA's own translation. The chain combines TRDV1 with TRDJ1; 8 bases align to TRDD3. The germline V gene encodes CDR1 TSWWSYY and CDR2 QGS. There are 22 residues in the CDR3. The CDR3 sequence is CALGKLRLTFWGKTSYTDKLIF. The CDR3 DNA follows: TGTGCTCTTGGGAAACTAAGACTGACCTTCTGGGGGAAAACTAGCTACACCGATAAACTCATCTTT.

This clone was observed a handful of times. TCRdb records a much larger clone's protein for this DNA, with a difference at residue 10 that likely arises from a read error; the protein given is the translation of the DNA. The rearrangement joins TRDV1 to TRDJ1; D possibly corresponds to TRDD3 (6 bases). Germline V CDR1 and CDR2: TSWWSYY, QGS. This CDR3 has 18 amino acids. CDR3 sequence reads: CALVEWGSDLVYTDKLIF. CDR3 nucleotide sequence: TGTGCTCTTGTGGAATGGGGATCGGATCTCGTGTACACCGATAAACTCATCTTT.

A few counts support this clone. The TCRdb protein, from a much larger clone, departs from this DNA's translation at residue 10, likely by read error; the protein shown derives from the DNA. The chain is built from TRDV1 and TRDJ1, with 9 bases matching TRDD3. The CDR3 is 19 amino acids. J was trimmed by 3 bases and V by 5 bases; bases with no gene match: 19. Germline CDR1 is TSWWSYY and CDR2 is QGS. CDR3 sequence (DNA): TGTGCTCTTGGGCCCCGTACACCTTCCTCCTGGGGATACGCCGATAAACTCATCTTT. Its translation is CALGPRTPSSWGYADKLIF.

Points on this clone: One base separates it from a far larger clone, so it is likely a read error. The sample contains more than one DNA sequence encoding this CDR3. The V gene reported is TRDV1; the J gene is uncalled; TRDD3, as called in the table, went unchecked against the DNA. The germline CDR1 and CDR2 sequences are TSWWSYY and QGS. This CDR3 is 24 amino acids long. The CDR3 nucleotides read TGTGCTCTTGGGGAACGACCTACCTCGTTAACTGGGGGATACGCTGCCGGGTACACCGATAAACTCATTTTT. As protein: CALGERPTSLTGGYAAGYTDKLIF.

There are many counts of this clone. A much larger clonotype is one base distant, so this may be a read error. This chain links TRDV3 with TRDJ1, with D unclear. The CDR3 runs 10 residues. CDR1 and CDR2 from the germline V gene are TVYSNPD and GDNSRS (reference sequence). Trimming shortened V by 2 bases and J by 7 bases, and 8 bases separated the two germline ends. The CDR3 nucleotides read TGTGCCTTTCGAGTGAGTAAACTCATCTTT. It is translated as CAFRVSKLIF.